Shown below are 20 T cell receptor beta chains from a single sample sequenced in a study of blood T cell repertoires in COVID-19. Some clones are missing from TCRdb's copy, which holds only in-frame ones; the method was immunoSEQ multiplex PCR. The data hold 350,000 to 450,000 clones, with 85% observed a single time. Sample: peripheral blood. These receptors were collected from a woman between 18 and 29 years old with acute or convalescent COVID-19.

The chain has TRBV3-1 (or the pseudogene TRBV3-2) and TRBJ1-2; the match to TRBD1 covers 8 bases. CDR1 LGHDT and CDR2 YNNKEL come from the germline V gene (reference sequence). With V trimmed by 4 bases and J by 4 bases, 11 bases remained unmatched. The CDR3 extends over 16 amino acids. CDR3 region: CASSPPLGQAPYGYTF. The CDR3 DNA reads as TGTGCCAGCAGCCCTCCCCTGGGACAGGCCCCCTATGGCTACACCTTC.

Only one count was recorded for this clone. The genes are TRBV6-1 and TRBJ1-5; 8 bases are shared with TRBD1. The length of the CDR3 is 15 residues. Per germline, CDR1 MNHNS and CDR2 SASEGT. The ends lost 3 bases at V and 5 bases at J; junction bases unmatched: 6. DNA of the CDR3: TGTGCCAGCAGTGACAGGACAGGGTGGGATCAGCCCCAGCATTTT. Protein: CASSDRTGWDQPQHF.

This chain connects TRBV4-1 to TRBJ1-2; a possible D gene is TRBD1 (6 bases). CDR3 length: 17 amino acids. Trimming pared 3 bases from V and 7 bases from J, leaving 24 bases between. Germline-derived CDR1 and CDR2 are MGHRA and YSYEKL. The CDR3 DNA is TGCGCCAGCAGCCAGTTAGTGTCAGGGGCAGGGTTGGGTGGCTACACCTTC. The encoded protein is CASSQLVSGAGLGGYTF.

This clone was seen only a few times. The same CDR3 can be traced to other DNA sequences in this sample. V is TRBV27 and J is TRBJ1-6; 12 nucleotides match TRBD1. Germline lookup yields CDR1 MNHEY and CDR2 SMNVEV (reference sequence). The CDR3 sequence is 14 residues long. J was trimmed by 10 bases and V by 2 bases; bases with no gene match: 0. The chain's CDR3 is CASSLGTGGSPLHF. CDR3 sequence (DNA): TGTGCCAGCAGTTTAGGGACAGGGGGCTCACCCCTCCACTTT.

V and J are TRBV7-9 and TRBJ2-2, with 8 bases that match TRBD1. Per germline, CDR1 SEHNR and CDR2 FQNEAQ (reference sequence). This CDR3 has 16 residues. V was clipped by 6 bases and J by 0 bases; unmatched bases: 6. CDR3 loop: CASSKNRGSNTGELFF. Written as DNA, the CDR3 is TGTGCCAGCAGTAAAAACAGGGGGTCGAACACCGGGGAGCTGTTTTTT.

This sequence joins TRBV5-5 and TRBJ1-4; tentatively, D is TRBD1 (6 bases). This CDR3 has 14 residues. Trimming removed 0 bases from V and 10 bases from J, with 13 bases in between. The germline V gene has CDR1 SGHKS and CDR2 YYEKEE (reference sequence). DNA for the CDR3: TGTGCCAGCAGCTTGGTGGCAGGGGATGCAAAACTGTTTTTT. It codes for CASSLVAGDAKLFF.

V and J are TRBV28 and TRBJ1-1, with 7 bases fitting TRBD1. With V trimmed by 6 bases and J by 0 bases, 13 bases remained unmatched. This CDR3 spans 17 amino acids. CDR1 and CDR2 (germline): MDHEN, SYDVKM. CDR3 residues: CASRLDRDYYLNTEAFF. CDR3 bases: TGTGCCAGCAGACTTGACAGGGATTACTACTTGAACACTGAAGCTTTCTTT. Filled out from reference TRBV28 and TRBJ1-1, the complete variable domain reads DVKVTQSSRYLVKRTGEKVFLECVQDMDHENMFWYRQDPGLGLRLIYFSYDVKMKEKGDIPEGYSVSREKKERFSLILESASTNQTSMYLCASRLDRDYYLNTEAFFGQGTRLTVV.

The genes are TRBV29-1 and TRBJ1-1; 8 bases map to TRBD1. Trimming took 3 bases from V and 3 from J; bases not matched to a gene: 6. Germline loops: CDR1 SQVTM, CDR2 ANQGSEA. The CDR3 has 14 amino acids. This chain's CDR3 is CSVERTGRDTEAFF. For the CDR3, the DNA is TGCAGCGTTGAGAGGACAGGGAGGGACACTGAAGCTTTCTTT.

J is TRBJ1-4 and V is TRBV7-2, with TRBD1 as a possible D gene (5 bases). CDR3 length: 12 amino acids. Looked up from germline, CDR1 is SGHTA and CDR2 is FQGNSA. V was trimmed by 6 bases and J by 7 bases, leaving 9 bases between them. CDR3 DNA: TGTGCCAGCAGTCCTCAGGGTGAAAAACTGTTTTTT. Translated: CASSPQGEKLFF. Full variable domain (remainder filled in from reference TRBV7-2 and TRBJ1-4): GAGVSQSPSNKVTEKGKDVELRCDPISGHTALYWYRQSLGQGLEFLIYFQGNSAPDKSGLPSDRFSAERTGGSVSTLTIQRTQQEDSAVYLCASSPQGEKLFFGSGTQLSVL.

The chain recombines TRBV21-1 with TRBJ2-3; the table names TRBD2, a call not compared with the DNA. TRBV21-1 is designated a pseudogene. The CDR3 sequence is 20 residues long. CDR3 bases: TGTGCCAGCAGCAATTTATGGGGCAGCGGGAGGATTCGGTGCACAGATACGCAGTATTTT. The encoded protein is CASSNLWGSGRIRCTDTQYF.

This chain uses TRBV5-6 with TRBJ1-1; 9 bases fit TRBD1. Losses at the gene ends were 0 bases for V and 6 bases for J; bases not matched to a gene: 9. Germline V gene lookup returns CDR1 SGHDT and CDR2 YYEEEE. The CDR3 runs 16 residues. This chain's CDR3 is CASSLDVRTGAPEAFF. CDR3 coding DNA: TGTGCCAGCAGCTTGGATGTCCGGACAGGGGCCCCTGAAGCTTTCTTT.

About this clone itself: The sample has other DNA sequences that encode this CDR3 too. The chain combines TRBV5-4 with TRBJ1-3; 7 bases are a match to TRBD1. The CDR3 spans 14 residues. Germline V gene sequence: CDR1 SGHNT, CDR2 YYREEE (reference sequence). With V trimmed by 4 bases and J by 4 bases, 5 bases remained unmatched. The CDR3 loop is CASSPRDSGNTIYF. DNA for the CDR3: TGTGCCAGCAGCCCGAGGGACAGCGGAAACACCATATATTTT. The complete variable domain, with remaining parts taken from reference TRBV5-4 and TRBJ1-3, reads ETGVTQSPTHLIKTRGQQVTLRCSSQSGHNTVSWYQQALGQGPQFIFQYYREEENGRGNFPPRFSGLQFPNYSSELNVNALELDDSALYLCASSPRDSGNTIYFGEGSWLTVV.

The CDR3 is CASSEPTRSLFNEQFF. CDR3 in DNA: TGTGCCAGCAGTGAACCTACTAGATCGCTTTTTAATGAGCAGTTCTTC. The chain combines TRBV25-1 with TRBJ2-1; a weak D match, TRBD2 (5 bases). V lost 2 bases to trimming and J lost 7 bases, with 18 bases between them. Germline V CDR1 and CDR2: MGHDK, SYGVNS. This CDR3 spans 16 amino acids.

The chain is built from TRBV19 and TRBJ1-5, with 7 bases aligning to TRBD1. Germline trimming cut 1 base from V and 1 base from J; bases unmatched to any gene: 7. CDR1 is LNHDA and CDR2 is SQIVND in the germline V gene (reference sequence). This CDR3 spans 17 amino acids. The CDR3 here is CASSIGQGENSNQPQHF. In nucleotides, the CDR3 is TGTGCCAGTAGTATAGGACAGGGCGAAAACAGCAATCAGCCCCAGCATTTT.

This rearrangement joins TRBV5-1 to TRBJ1-1; 8 bases align to TRBD1. V dropped 0 bases and J dropped 7; count of bases not matched to a gene: 11. This CDR3 region has 16 residues. Germline V gene sequence: CDR1 SGHRS, CDR2 YFSETQ. CDR3: CASSLARDRGKGEAFF. CDR3 in DNA: TGCGCCAGCAGCTTGGCGAGAGACAGGGGCAAGGGTGAAGCTTTCTTT.

CDR3 DNA: TGTGCCAGCAGTTTAAGAGGCGGGGGGGGAGAAGCTTTCTTT. It encodes CASSLRGGGGEAFF. V is TRBV28 and J is TRBJ1-1, with D perhaps TRBD1 (5 bases). The CDR3 covers 14 residues. The V end was cut by 2 bases, the J end by 8 bases, with 15 bases between. Germline CDR1 and CDR2: MDHEN and SYDVKM.

A single count supports this clone. This chain connects TRBV5-6 to TRBJ2-7, with TRBD1 as a possible D gene (5 bases). The CDR3 runs to 14 residues. The germline gives CDR1 SGHDT, CDR2 YYEEEE. Trimming removed 4 bases at V and 3 bases at J, with 14 bases between. CDR3 in amino acids: CASSILTANYEQYF. Here the CDR3 DNA reads TGTGCCAGCAGCATCCTGACAGCAAACTACGAGCAGTACTTC. Full variable domain (missing parts from reference TRBV5-6 and TRBJ2-7): DAGVTQSPTHLIKTRGQQVTLRCSPKSGHDTVSWYQQALGQGPQFIFQYYEEEERQRGNFPDRFSGHQFPNYSSELNVNALLLGDSALYLCASSILTANYEQYFGPGTRLTVT.

As DNA, the CDR3 is TGTGCCAGCAGTCCTTCGACTAGCGTGGGCGGGGAGCTGTTTTTT. It codes for CASSPSTSVGGELFF. This chain uses TRBV28 with TRBJ2-2; 8 bases are shared with TRBD2. V trimming: 5 bases; J trimming: 7 bases; junction bases outside the gene matches: 9. Germline CDR1 MDHEN, CDR2 SYDVKM. The CDR3 totals 15 residues.

This clone was seen only a few times. The chain recombines TRBV28 with TRBJ2-1; D is uncertain. Germline V gene data show CDR1 as MDHEN and CDR2 as SYDVKM. V gave up 3 bases and J gave up 4 bases, with 13 bases separating them. The length of the CDR3 is 15 residues. CDR3 DNA: TGTGCCAGCAGTTTCCCTCGCGGCCAATACAATGAGCAGTTCTTC. Translating it yields CASSFPRGQYNEQFF.

CDR3 sequence: CASSIMLDTSNEKLFF. The DNA for the CDR3 is TGTGCCAGCAGCATCATGTTGGACACCTCTAATGAAAAACTGTTTTTT. This chain joins TRBV21-1 and TRBJ1-4; TRBD1, the table's D call, was not compared with the DNA. TRBV21-1 is a pseudogene locus. The CDR3 is made up of 16 amino acids.